A single sample gave rise to the 18 T cell receptor beta chains below, sequenced in a study of shared clonotypes between healthy human individuals. The repertoire was sequenced with immunoSEQ multiplex PCR; TCRdb's copy has only in-frame clones and lacks some. The table includes millions of clones, 85% to 95% detected once. CD45RO-negative cells were positively selected for CCR7, leaving out terminally differentiated effector memory CD45RA+ cells. Sequenced material: naive CD8+ T cells sorted from blood. Receptors originate from a man between 18 and 29 years old in good health.

The rearrangement joins TRBV28 to TRBJ1-1; the D gene is possibly TRBD1 (6 bases). V lost 2 bases, J lost 7 bases, and 11 bases lay in between. Germline V gives CDR1 MDHEN, CDR2 SYDVKM. The CDR3 is 13 residues long. The CDR3: CASSLGAGDEAFF. DNA of the CDR3: TGTGCCAGCAGTTTAGGGGCAGGGGATGAAGCTTTCTTT.

The chain has TRBV5-4 and TRBJ2-1; 7 bases are shared with TRBD2. CDR1 is SGHNT and CDR2 is YYREEE in the germline V gene (reference sequence). The V segment lost 2 bases and the J segment 4 bases; nucleotides outside the gene matches: 6. The length of the CDR3 is 15 residues. CDR3 loop: CASSFRLAEYNEQFF. CDR3 coding DNA: TGTGCCAGCAGCTTCCGGCTAGCGGAGTACAATGAGCAGTTCTTC.

The chain employs TRBV27 and TRBJ2-7; D not certain. Per germline, CDR1 MNHEY and CDR2 SMNVEV (reference sequence). The V gene lost 5 bases and the J gene lost 0 bases, with 11 bases spanning the gap. CDR3 length: 14 amino acids. The CDR3 here is CASSNPDSSYEQYF. CDR3 in DNA: TGTGCCAGCAGTAACCCTGACTCCTCCTACGAGCAGTACTTC.

This chain joins TRBV5-6 and TRBJ2-5; D unresolved. The germline CDR1 and CDR2 sequences are SGHDT and YYEEEE. V shed 0 bases and J shed 3 bases, with 6 bases lying between them. This CDR3 has 13 amino acids. The CDR3 coding sequence is TGTGCCAGCAGCTTGGCCCCGGAAGAGACCCAGTACTTC. Translation: CASSLAPEETQYF.

The chain links TRBV9 to TRBJ1-1; possible D gene TRBD1, 6 bases. The V gene lost 0 bases and the J gene lost 4 bases, with 13 bases spanning the gap. Germline CDR1 SGDLS, CDR2 YYNGEE. The CDR3 has 15 residues. CDR3 region: CASSVGGGVFTEAFF. Here the CDR3 DNA reads TGTGCCAGCAGCGTAGGAGGGGGTGTCTTCACTGAAGCTTTCTTT.

The J gene is TRBJ2-4, the V gene TRBV19; 9 bases map to TRBD1. Unmatched junction bases numbered 7, after V lost 1 base and J lost 9 bases. Germline lookup yields CDR1 LNHDA and CDR2 SQIVND (reference sequence). The CDR3 is 15 residues long. CDR3 residues: CASSIGLGQGGIQYF. The CDR3 DNA reads as TGTGCCAGTAGTATAGGGTTGGGACAGGGAGGCATTCAGTACTTC.

The rearrangement joins TRBV11-2 to TRBJ2-7, with no clear D. The germline V gene encodes CDR1 SGHAT and CDR2 FQNNGV. V lost 5 bases, J lost 4 bases, and 18 bases lay in between. The length of the CDR3 is 15 residues. Here the CDR3 reads CASSLGPLAGYEQYF. CDR3 bases: TGTGCCAGCAGCCTTGGACCTTTAGCCGGTTACGAGCAGTACTTC.

The rearrangement links TRBV2 to TRBJ2-5; the match to TRBD2 covers 8 bases. The CDR3 extends over 12 amino acids. Germline V gene sequence: CDR1 SNHLY, CDR2 FYNNEI. V shed 10 bases, J shed 5 bases, and the junction held 6 bases outside the gene matches. CDR3 protein: CATLSGGETQYF. CDR3 coding DNA: TGTGCCACCTTGAGCGGGGGCGAGACCCAGTACTTC. The full variable domain, completed using reference TRBV2 and TRBJ2-5, is EPEVTQTPSHQVTQMGQEVILRCVPISNHLYFYWYRQILGQKVEFLVSFYNNEISEKSEIFDDQFSVERPDGSNFTLKIRSTKLEDSAMYFCATLSGGETQYFGPGTRLLVL.

The CDR3 nucleotides are TGTGCCATCAGTGAATTGACTAGCGGGACTAACTCCTACAATGAGCAGTTCTTC. Protein: CAISELTSGTNSYNEQFF. This chain joins TRBV10-3 and TRBJ2-1, with 11 bases that match TRBD2. CDR3 size: 18 residues. V lost 3 bases, J lost 0 bases, and 7 bases stayed unmatched. The V gene's germline CDR1 is ENHRY and CDR2 SYGVKD.

The table lists this clone with a count of one. The V call is TRBV7-8, the J call TRBJ2-7; TRBD1 might be the D (6 bases). CDR3 length: 13 amino acids. V lost 5 bases and J lost 4, with 12 bases in between. In germline, CDR1 is SGHVS, CDR2 FQNEAQ. The CDR3 DNA is TGTGCCAGCAGCCCTCATAGGGGGTACGAGCAGTACTTC. This encodes CASSPHRGYEQYF.

This sequence joins TRBV4-1 and TRBJ2-7; TRBD1 matches 10 bases. Losses at the gene ends were 3 bases for V and 4 bases for J; bases not matched to a gene: 3. This CDR3 is 14 amino acids long. CDR1 and CDR2 (germline): MGHRA, YSYEKL. The CDR3 sequence: CASSQTGGEYEQYF. The CDR3 nucleotides read TGCGCCAGCAGCCAGACAGGGGGCGAGTACGAGCAGTACTTC.

J is TRBJ2-5 and V is TRBV11-2, with 13 positions matching TRBD2. The V and J ends lost 3 bases and 4 bases, in that order; junction bases with no gene match: 8. The CDR3 runs 17 residues. Germline V gives CDR1 SGHAT, CDR2 FQNNGV. The CDR3 spells CASSFALGLAGLETQYF. CDR3 bases: TGTGCCAGCAGCTTCGCCTTGGGACTAGCGGGACTAGAGACCCAGTACTTC.

This chain uses TRBV5-1 with TRBJ2-1; the D gene could be TRBD1 or TRBD2 (5 bases each). CDR3 length: 17 amino acids. The germline V and J ends were trimmed by 2 bases and 0 bases, with 15 bases remaining between them. Germline V CDR1 and CDR2: SGHRS, YFSETQ. DNA for the CDR3: TGCGCCAGCAGCTTACCGGCAGAGGGGAGCTCCTACAATGAGCAGTTCTTC. It is translated as CASSLPAEGSSYNEQFF.

The chain carries TRBV28 and TRBJ2-5; D gene ambiguous. Germline values: CDR1 MDHEN, CDR2 SYDVKM. V lost 3 bases, J lost 4 bases, and 12 bases lay in between. There are 14 residues in the CDR3. This chain's CDR3 is CASSFVGSGETQYF. The CDR3 bases are TGTGCCAGCAGTTTTGTAGGGTCTGGAGAGACCCAGTACTTC.

This chain uses TRBV28 with TRBJ1-2; D may be TRBD1 (5 bases). Trimming stripped 6 bases from V and 1 base from J, with 15 bases between. Germline CDR1 MDHEN, CDR2 SYDVKM. This CDR3 comprises 15 residues. The CDR3, as DNA: TGTGCCAGCAGCCCCGCCCCGGGGCTTAACTATGGCTACACCTTC. Protein product: CASSPAPGLNYGYTF.

The chain couples TRBV13 to TRBJ1-1; D is undetermined. V was shortened by 5 bases and J by 5 bases, with 9 bases between the two germline ends. The CDR3 consists of 12 residues. Germline V gene sequence: CDR1 PRHDT, CDR2 FYEKMQ (reference sequence). This chain's CDR3 is CASSHPGTEAFF. In nucleotides, the CDR3 is TGTGCCAGCAGCCACCCAGGTACTGAAGCTTTCTTT.

In its sample, this clone was seen once. This chain links TRBV9 with TRBJ1-2; 10 nucleotides match TRBD1. The CDR3 length is 15 residues. With V trimmed by 3 bases and J by 2 bases, 4 bases remained unmatched. Germline-derived CDR1 and CDR2 are SGDLS and YYNGEE. CDR3 bases: TGTGCCAGCAGCGCAGGGACAGGGGCCAACTATGGCTACACCTTC. This translates into CASSAGTGANYGYTF.

This chain links TRBV5-1 with TRBJ1-3; 11 nucleotides align to TRBD1. Per the germline V gene, CDR1 is SGHRS and CDR2 is YFSETQ. The CDR3 covers 18 residues. The ends lost 4 bases at V and 0 bases at J; junction bases unmatched: 9. CDR3 amino acids: CASSPGQGGPISGNTIYF. CDR3 DNA: TGCGCCAGCAGCCCGGGACAGGGGGGCCCTATCTCTGGAAACACCATATATTTT. The full variable domain, rest sourced from reference TRBV5-1 and TRBJ1-3, is KAGVTQTPRYLIKTRGQQVTLSCSPISGHRSVSWYQQTPGQGLQFLFEYFSETQRNKGNFPGRFSGRQFSNSRSEMNVSTLELGDSALYLCASSPGQGGPISGNTIYFGEGSWLTVV.